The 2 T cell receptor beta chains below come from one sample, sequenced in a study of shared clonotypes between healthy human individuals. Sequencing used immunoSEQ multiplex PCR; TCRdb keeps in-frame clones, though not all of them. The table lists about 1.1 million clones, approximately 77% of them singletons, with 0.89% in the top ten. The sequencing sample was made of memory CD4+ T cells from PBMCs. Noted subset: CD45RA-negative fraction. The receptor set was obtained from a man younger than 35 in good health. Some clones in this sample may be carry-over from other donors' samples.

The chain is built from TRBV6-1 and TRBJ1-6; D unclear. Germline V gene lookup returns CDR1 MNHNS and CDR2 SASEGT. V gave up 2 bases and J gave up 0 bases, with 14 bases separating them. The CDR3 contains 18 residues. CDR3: CASSESTGFGSYNSPLHF. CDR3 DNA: TGTGCCAGCAGTGAATCTACCGGTTTTGGCTCCTATAATTCACCCCTCCACTTT.

This chain's CDR3 is CASSQTHNYGYTF. CDR3 DNA: TGTGCCAGCAGCCAAACTCATAACTATGGCTACACCTTC. The chain is built from TRBV6-5 and TRBJ1-2; D is ambiguous. CDR1 and CDR2 (germline): MNHEY, SVGAGI. V gave up 6 bases and J gave up 1 base, with 9 bases separating them. CDR3 size: 13 residues.